This T cell receptor (beta chain) stems from a study of T cells in women clearing cervical HPV infection. Across the whole study: Only a few women had HLA typing results available.

Germline CDR1 is KGHSH and CDR2 is LQKENI. Trimming cost V 2 bases and J 3 bases, with 8 bases left between them. The length of the CDR3 is 13 residues. Genomic DNA, averaging about 1,200 ng per sample, yielded TCR beta CDR3 via immunoSEQ. The data were produced by immunoSEQ multiplex PCR, yet TCRdb's version contains in-frame clones alone and is incomplete. The sample totals around 22,000 clones. As concerns this clone: The antigen is not known. The read terminates 3 residues before the CDR3 end, so the remaining end is supplied by the germline J gene.

Prevalent HPV16 infections were excluded; only incident single HPV16 infections included. General study results and limits: Cases carried less TRBV6-7 than controls: approximately 0.1% versus 0.16%.

Sequencing was performed on blood buffy coat. This TCR was sampled from a woman between 18 and 70 years old with a cervical HPV16 infection that either progressed to CIN3+ or cleared (not recorded which). The chain couples TRBV18 to TRBJ2-7; D not certain. The sequenced CDR3 bases are TGTGCCAGCTCACCAAGGCAGGACTACGAG. Translation gives CASSPRQDYE. The entire CDR3 protein is CASSPRQDYEQYF. The whole variable domain, filled in from reference TRBV18 and TRBJ2-7, reads NAGVMQNPRHLVRRRGQEARLRCSPMKGHSHVYWYRQLPEEGLKFMVYLQKENIIDESGMPKERFSAEFPKEGPSILRIQQVVRGDSAAYFCASSPRQDYEQYFGPGTRLTVT.